Below, 10 T cell receptor beta chains from the same sample are listed, as sequenced in a study of T cells in Graves' hyperthyroidism and ophthalmopathy (dated by TCRdb to about 2019). Receptor amplification or capture employed multiplex PCR. The listed sequencing device is Illumina HiSeq 2000. The TCR beta CDR3 regions were amplified from RNA transcripts. For the first round of RT-PCR on the TCR CDR3, the HTBI primer set was used together with the Qiagen OneStep RT-PCR kit. The raw public reads went through TCRdb reprocessing: fastp at Q25, MiXCR clone calling, in-frame beta chains kept. For every CDR3 protein sequence, its rows merge into one entry that carries the most common genes and DNA. The sample records a few hundred thousand distinct CDR3 sequences, approximately 13% of which are singletons. Together, the top ten hold roughly 5.5% of the sample. Material for sequencing was blood. All receptors come from a woman in her twenties or thirties with Graves' hyperthyroidism that later progressed to Graves' ophthalmopathy.

This sequence joins TRBV6-5 and TRBJ2-7; D tentatively fits TRBD1 or TRBD2 (5 bases each). V was shortened by 1 base and J by 2 bases, with 9 bases between the two germline ends. The CDR3 is 14 amino acids. The germline V gene encodes CDR1 MNHEY and CDR2 SVGAGI. The CDR3 here is CASSYFRGAYEQYF. Written as DNA, the CDR3 is TGTGCCAGCAGTTACTTTCGGGGCGCCTACGAGCAGTACTTC.

Many counts were recorded for this clonotype. The chain combines TRBV20-1 with TRBJ2-7; D ambiguous. CDR3 length: 13 residues. V gave up 2 bases and J gave up 0 bases, with 8 bases separating them. CDR1 DFQATT and CDR2 SNEGSKA come from the germline V gene (reference sequence). The CDR3 DNA follows: TGCAGTGCTAGACCATTGAGCTCCTACGAGCAGTACTTC. Protein: CSARPLSSYEQYF.

At least ten counts were recorded for this clonotype. The rearrangement joins TRBV20-1 to TRBJ2-5; 7 bases are a match to TRBD2. CDR1 is DFQATT, CDR2 SNEGSKA, per germline (reference sequence). Losses at the gene ends were 1 base for V and 6 bases for J; bases not matched to a gene: 8. This CDR3 spans 14 amino acids. The CDR3 DNA reads TGCAGTGCTAGAGGGGGGGGAAGTCCCAAGACCCAGTACTTC. This sequence encodes CSARGGGSPKTQYF.

The V and J genes are TRBV15 and TRBJ1-5; 7 bases are a match to TRBD1. The CDR3 extends over 15 amino acids. CDR1 LNHNV and CDR2 YYDKDF come from the germline V gene (reference sequence). The V segment lost 0 bases and the J segment 12 bases; nucleotides outside the gene matches: 11. In DNA, the CDR3 is TGTGCCACCAGCAGAGATCAGGAGGGGGCGGCGGGCCAGCATTTT. Translating it yields CATSRDQEGAAGQHF.

The V call is TRBV6-2 or TRBV6-3, the J call TRBJ1-1; D uncertain. This CDR3 has 12 amino acids. V lost 2 bases to trimming and J lost 8 bases, with 9 bases between them. Germline lookup yields CDR1 MNHEY and CDR2 SVGEGT. The CDR3 nucleotides read TGTGCCAGCAGTTACGGGTGGCGAGAAGCTTTCTTT. Translation: CASSYGWREAFF.

The CDR3 sequence: CASSRRGAGEQYF. CDR3 nucleotide sequence: TGTGCCAGCAGCCGTCGGGGAGCAGGCGAGCAGTACTTC. The chain has TRBV3-1 and TRBJ2-7; D might be TRBD2 (5 bases). V was pared by 4 bases and J by 6 bases, with 13 bases between. The CDR3 covers 13 residues. Germline CDR1 and CDR2: LGHDT and YNNKEL (reference sequence).

About this clonotype itself: A much bigger clone sits one base away, suggesting this may be a read error. The chain is built from TRBV5-8 and TRBJ2-5; D gene unclear. The CDR3 is 16 residues long. The germline CDR1 and CDR2 sequences are SGHTS and YDEGEE. Between the trimmed V and J ends, which lost 4 bases and 1 base, there was a span of 17 bases. The CDR3 reads CASSNPGPAFQETQYF. The CDR3 DNA is TGTGCCAGCAGCAACCCCGGGCCAGCCTTCCAAGAGACCCAGTACTTC.

This clonotype was picked up many times. The rearrangement links TRBV12-3 or TRBV12-4 to TRBJ1-2; tentative D call: TRBD1 (6 bases). CDR3 size: 12 residues. Trimming shortened V by 4 bases and J by 5 bases, and 8 bases separated the two germline ends. In DNA form, the CDR3 reads TGTGCCAGCAGTTACAGGGAGTATGGCTACACCTTC. This encodes CASSYREYGYTF.

This clonotype was recorded at least ten times. The chain recombines TRBV29-1 with TRBJ2-3; D perhaps matches TRBD2 (6 bases). Per the germline V gene, CDR1 is SQVTM and CDR2 is ANQGSEA. The V end was cut by 7 bases, the J end by 5 bases, with 22 bases between. CDR3 size: 15 residues. CDR3 coding DNA: TGCAGCGATAGTCGAACGGGGATGGGGGGAGATACGCAGTATTTT. Translating it yields CSDSRTGMGGDTQYF.

The table lists this clonotype with many counts. The chain is built from TRBV12-3 or TRBV12-4 and TRBJ2-5; 10 nucleotides match TRBD1. V shed 4 bases, J shed 3 bases, and the junction held 2 bases outside the gene matches. CDR3 length: 14 residues. CDR3 protein: CASSYGTGEETQYF. As DNA, the CDR3 is TGTGCCAGCAGTTACGGGACAGGGGAAGAGACCCAGTACTTC.